The clone carrying this TCR beta chain was seen a few times. Just one base apart from a much larger clone, this may be a read error. The time point is: newly diagnosed GD, antithyroid drugs for less than 3 months. With RNA extracted from PBMCs as input, the TCR library was made. The CDR3 is made up of 17 amino acids. Looked up from germline, CDR1 is SGHAT and CDR2 is FQNNGV. Construction of TCR beta libraries relied on iRepertoire HTBI primers and on Arm-PCR targeting CDR3 regions. TCRdb re-analysed the multiplex PCR reads in MiXCR, keeping a single row per CDR3 protein. The sample records over 500,000 distinct CDR3 sequences, around 17% being singletons. This record belongs to a study of regulatory T cells in long-lasting Graves disease. This sample also appeared in a second study, on T cells in Graves' hyperthyroidism and ophthalmopathy. This second study says: Patients showing uncontrolled infection, other autoimmune disease, pregnancy or lactation were ineligible. Diagnoses rested on clinical symptoms, serum thyroxine and TRAb, thyroid ultrasound and orbital computed tomography.

This chain uses TRBV11-2 with TRBJ2-1; tentatively, D is TRBD2 (7 bases). The source of this sequence is a woman between 25 and 40 years old with Graves disease. The sample was peripheral blood mononuclear cells (PBMCs), taken at new diagnosis, from a patient treated with antithyroid drugs. This CDR3 is CASRLSKGGAPYNGQFF. The CDR3 DNA reads as TGTGCCAGCAGGCTATCTAAGGGGGGGGCGCCGTACAATGGGCAGTTCTTC.